What follows is one TCR beta chain and its context. Profiled with immunoSEQ multiplex PCR; TCRdb holds only in-frame clones, not every one. The table has under 110,000 clones, about 84% seen once; the top ten hold about 2.2%. The data are from a study of radiotherapy plus CTLA-4 blockade in lung cancer. With V trimmed by 1 base and J by 8 bases, 7 bases remained unmatched. CDR1 SGHTA and CDR2 FQGNSA come from the germline V gene. This CDR3 contains 15 residues. This sequence joins TRBV7-2 and TRBJ1-4; TRBD1 matches 7 bases. The sequence came from a human donor with non-small cell lung cancer that progressed on radiotherapy plus ipilimumab. Some clones in this sample may be carry-over from other donors' samples. Here the sequenced sample was peripheral blood, taken from a patient treated with radiotherapy plus ipilimumab. CDR3 nucleotide sequence: TGTGCCAGCAGCTTAGGACGACAGGGAGGGGAAAAACTGTTTTTT. Translating gives CASSLGRQGGEKLFF.